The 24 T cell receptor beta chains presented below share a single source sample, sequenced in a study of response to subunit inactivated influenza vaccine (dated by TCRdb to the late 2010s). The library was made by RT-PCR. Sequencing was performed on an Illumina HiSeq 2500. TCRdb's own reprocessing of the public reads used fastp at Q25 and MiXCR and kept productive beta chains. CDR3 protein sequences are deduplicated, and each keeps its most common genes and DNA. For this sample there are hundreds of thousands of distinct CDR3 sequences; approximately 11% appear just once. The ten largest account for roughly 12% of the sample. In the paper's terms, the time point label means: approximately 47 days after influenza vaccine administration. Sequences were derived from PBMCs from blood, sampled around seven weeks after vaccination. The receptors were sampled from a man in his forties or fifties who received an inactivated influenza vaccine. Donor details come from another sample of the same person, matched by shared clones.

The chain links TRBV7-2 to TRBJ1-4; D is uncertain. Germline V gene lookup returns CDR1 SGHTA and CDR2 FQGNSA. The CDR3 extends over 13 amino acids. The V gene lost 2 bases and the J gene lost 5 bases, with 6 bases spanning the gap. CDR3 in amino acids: CASSLLINEKLFF. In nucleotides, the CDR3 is TGTGCCAGCAGCTTACTCATAAATGAAAAACTGTTTTTT.

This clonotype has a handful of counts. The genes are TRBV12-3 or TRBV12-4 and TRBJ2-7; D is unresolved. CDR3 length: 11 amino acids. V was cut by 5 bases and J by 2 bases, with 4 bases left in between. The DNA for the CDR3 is TGTGCCAGCAGTCGGGCCTACGAGCAGTACTTC. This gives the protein CASSRAYEQYF.

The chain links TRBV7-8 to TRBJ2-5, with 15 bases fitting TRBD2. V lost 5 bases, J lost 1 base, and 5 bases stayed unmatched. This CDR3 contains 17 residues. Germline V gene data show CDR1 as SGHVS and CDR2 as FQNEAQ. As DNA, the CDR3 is TGTGCCAGCAGCCCCGGGACTAGCGGGAGGCCCCAAGAGACCCAGTACTTC. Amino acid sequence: CASSPGTSGRPQETQYF.

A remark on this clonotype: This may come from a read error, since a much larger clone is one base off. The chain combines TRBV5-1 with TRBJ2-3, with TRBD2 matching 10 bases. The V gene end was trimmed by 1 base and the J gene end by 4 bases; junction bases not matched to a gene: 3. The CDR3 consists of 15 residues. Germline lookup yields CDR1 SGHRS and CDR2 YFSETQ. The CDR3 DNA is TGCGCCAGCAGCTTGAGCGGGGGGGCCTCAGATACGCAGTATTTT. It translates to CASSLSGGASDTQYF.

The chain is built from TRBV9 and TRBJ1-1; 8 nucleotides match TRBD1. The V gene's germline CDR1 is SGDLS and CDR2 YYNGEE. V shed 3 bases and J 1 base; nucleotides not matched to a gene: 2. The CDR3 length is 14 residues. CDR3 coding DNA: TGTGCCAGCAGCGCAGGGGGCGGGAACACTGAAGCTTTCTTT. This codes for CASSAGGGNTEAFF.

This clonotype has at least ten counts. The chain's CDR3 is CASSASEPPYEQYF. DNA of the CDR3: TGTGCCAGCAGCGCATCAGAACCTCCCTACGAGCAGTACTTC. The chain is built from TRBV11-2 and TRBJ2-7; D gene uncertain. CDR1 is SGHAT, CDR2 FQNNGV, per germline. The CDR3 is 14 residues long. V was pared by 5 bases and J by 2 bases, with 13 bases between.

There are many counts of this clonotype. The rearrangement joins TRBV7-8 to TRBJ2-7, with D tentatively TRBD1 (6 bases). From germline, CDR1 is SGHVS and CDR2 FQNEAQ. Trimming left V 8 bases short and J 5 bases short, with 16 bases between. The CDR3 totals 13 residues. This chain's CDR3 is CASPVQGRHEQYF. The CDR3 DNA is TGTGCCAGCCCTGTACAGGGTAGACACGAGCAGTACTTC.

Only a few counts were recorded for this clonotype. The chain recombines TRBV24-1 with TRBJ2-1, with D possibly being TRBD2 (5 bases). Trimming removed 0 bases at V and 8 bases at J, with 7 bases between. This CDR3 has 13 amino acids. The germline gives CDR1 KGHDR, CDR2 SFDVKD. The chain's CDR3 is CATSDLDGDEQFF. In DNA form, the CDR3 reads TGTGCCACCAGTGATTTGGACGGGGATGAGCAGTTCTTC.

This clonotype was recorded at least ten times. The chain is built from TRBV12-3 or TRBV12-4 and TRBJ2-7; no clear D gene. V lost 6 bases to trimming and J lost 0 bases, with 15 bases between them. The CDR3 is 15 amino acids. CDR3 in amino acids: CASRDPEAASYEQYF. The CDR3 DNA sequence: TGTGCCAGCAGAGATCCAGAGGCGGCCTCCTACGAGCAGTACTTC.

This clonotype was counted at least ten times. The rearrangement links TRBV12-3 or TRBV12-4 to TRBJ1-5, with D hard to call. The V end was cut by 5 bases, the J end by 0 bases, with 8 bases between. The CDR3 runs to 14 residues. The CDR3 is CASSADVSNQPQHF. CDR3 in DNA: TGTGCCAGCAGTGCCGACGTTAGCAATCAGCCCCAGCATTTT.

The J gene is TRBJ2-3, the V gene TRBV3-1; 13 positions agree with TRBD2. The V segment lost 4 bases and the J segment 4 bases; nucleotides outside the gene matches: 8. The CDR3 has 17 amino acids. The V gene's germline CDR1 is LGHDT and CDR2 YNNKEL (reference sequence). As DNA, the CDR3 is TGTGCCAGCAGCCCGAATCGACTAGCGGGGGGTGCAGATACGCAGTATTTT. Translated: CASSPNRLAGGADTQYF.

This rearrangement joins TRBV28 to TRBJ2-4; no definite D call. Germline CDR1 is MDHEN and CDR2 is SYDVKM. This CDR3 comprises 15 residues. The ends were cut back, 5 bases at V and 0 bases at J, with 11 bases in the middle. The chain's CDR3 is CASSPVGIAKNIQYF. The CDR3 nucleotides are TGTGCCAGCAGTCCCGTGGGTATAGCCAAAAACATTCAGTACTTC. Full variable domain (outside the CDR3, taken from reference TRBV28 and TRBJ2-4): DVKVTQSSRYLVKRTGEKVFLECVQDMDHENMFWYRQDPGLGLRLIYFSYDVKMKEKGDIPEGYSVSREKKERFSLILESASTNQTSMYLCASSPVGIAKNIQYFGAGTRLSVL.

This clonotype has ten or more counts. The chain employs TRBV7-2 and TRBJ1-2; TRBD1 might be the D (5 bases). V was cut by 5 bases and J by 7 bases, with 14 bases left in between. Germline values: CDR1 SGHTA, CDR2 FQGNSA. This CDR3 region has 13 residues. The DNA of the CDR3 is TGTGCCAGCAGCCCCGGGACCGGCCGTGGCTACACCTTC. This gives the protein CASSPGTGRGYTF.

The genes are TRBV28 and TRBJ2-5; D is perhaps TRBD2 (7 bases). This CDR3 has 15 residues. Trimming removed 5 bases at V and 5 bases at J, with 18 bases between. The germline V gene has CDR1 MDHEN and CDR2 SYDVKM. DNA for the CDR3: TGTGCCAGCAGTATGGGGGGGCCGGGATACGAGACCCAGTACTTC. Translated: CASSMGGPGYETQYF.

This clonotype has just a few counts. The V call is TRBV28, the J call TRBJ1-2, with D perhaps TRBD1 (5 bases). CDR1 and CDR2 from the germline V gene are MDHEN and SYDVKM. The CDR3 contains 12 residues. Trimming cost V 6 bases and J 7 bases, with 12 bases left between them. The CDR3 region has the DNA TGTGCCAGCAGAGGCGGGAGGGGTGGCTACACCTTC. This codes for CASRGGRGGYTF.

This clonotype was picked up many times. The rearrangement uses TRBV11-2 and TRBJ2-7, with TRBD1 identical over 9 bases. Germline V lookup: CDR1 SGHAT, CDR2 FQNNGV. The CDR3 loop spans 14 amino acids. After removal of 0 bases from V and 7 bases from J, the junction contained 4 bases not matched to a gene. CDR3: CASSLEGTGREQYF. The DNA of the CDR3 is TGTGCCAGCAGCTTAGAAGGGACAGGGAGGGAGCAGTACTTC.

CDR3: CASSSPPRDPLNIQYF. The CDR3 DNA follows: TGTGCCAGCAGCTCCCCCCCCCGGGACCCATTAAACATTCAGTACTTC. V and J are TRBV21-1 and TRBJ2-4; the table's TRBD1 call for D was not verified on the DNA. TRBV21-1 is tagged as a pseudogene. This CDR3 is 16 amino acids long.

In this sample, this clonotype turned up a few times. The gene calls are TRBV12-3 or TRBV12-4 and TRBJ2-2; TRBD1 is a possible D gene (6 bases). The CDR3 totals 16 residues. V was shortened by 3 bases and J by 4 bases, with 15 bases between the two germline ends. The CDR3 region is CASSFPGGRGTGELFF. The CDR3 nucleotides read TGTGCCAGCAGTTTCCCTGGGGGCAGAGGCACCGGGGAGCTGTTTTTT.

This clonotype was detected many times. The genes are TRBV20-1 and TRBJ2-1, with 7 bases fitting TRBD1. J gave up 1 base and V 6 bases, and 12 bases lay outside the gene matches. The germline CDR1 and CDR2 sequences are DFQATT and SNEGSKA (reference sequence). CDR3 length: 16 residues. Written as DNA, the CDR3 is TGCAGTGCAACAAAGCATGCAGGGGGATCCTACAATGAGCAGTTCTTC. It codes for CSATKHAGGSYNEQFF.

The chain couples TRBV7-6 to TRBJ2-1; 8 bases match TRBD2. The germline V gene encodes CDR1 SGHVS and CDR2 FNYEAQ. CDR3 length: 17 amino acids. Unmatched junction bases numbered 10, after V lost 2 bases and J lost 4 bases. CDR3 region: CASSLSSAGGSYNEQFF. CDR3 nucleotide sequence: TGTGCCAGCAGCTTAAGCTCCGCGGGAGGTTCATACAATGAGCAGTTCTTC.

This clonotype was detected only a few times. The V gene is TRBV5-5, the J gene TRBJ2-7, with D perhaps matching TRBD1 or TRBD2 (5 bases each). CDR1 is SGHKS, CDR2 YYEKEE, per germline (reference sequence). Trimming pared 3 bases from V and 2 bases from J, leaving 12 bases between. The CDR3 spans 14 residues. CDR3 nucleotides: TGTGCCAGCAGCTCTCGGGACCTCGCCTACGAGCAGTACTTC. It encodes CASSSRDLAYEQYF.

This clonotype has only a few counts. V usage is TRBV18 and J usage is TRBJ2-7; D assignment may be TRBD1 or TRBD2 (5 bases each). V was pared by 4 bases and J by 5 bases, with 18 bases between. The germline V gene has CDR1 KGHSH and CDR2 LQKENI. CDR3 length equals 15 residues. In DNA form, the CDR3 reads TGTGCCAGCTCACTAAACCGTGGGGGTACGCACGAGCAGTACTTC. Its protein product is CASSLNRGGTHEQYF.

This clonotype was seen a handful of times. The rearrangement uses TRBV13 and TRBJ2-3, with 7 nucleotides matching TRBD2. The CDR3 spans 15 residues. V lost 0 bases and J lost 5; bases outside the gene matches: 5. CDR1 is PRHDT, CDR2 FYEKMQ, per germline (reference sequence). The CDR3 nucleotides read TGTGCCAGCAGCTTAGGCCTGCGGGGGATAGATACGCAGTATTTT. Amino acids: CASSLGLRGIDTQYF.

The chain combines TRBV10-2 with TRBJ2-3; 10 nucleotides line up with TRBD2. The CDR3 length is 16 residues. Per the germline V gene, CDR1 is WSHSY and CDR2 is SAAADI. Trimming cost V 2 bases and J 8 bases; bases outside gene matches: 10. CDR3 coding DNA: TGCGCCAGCAGTGAGAGCTTAAGCGGGAGGGCCGGTACGCAGTATTTT. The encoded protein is CASSESLSGRAGTQYF.